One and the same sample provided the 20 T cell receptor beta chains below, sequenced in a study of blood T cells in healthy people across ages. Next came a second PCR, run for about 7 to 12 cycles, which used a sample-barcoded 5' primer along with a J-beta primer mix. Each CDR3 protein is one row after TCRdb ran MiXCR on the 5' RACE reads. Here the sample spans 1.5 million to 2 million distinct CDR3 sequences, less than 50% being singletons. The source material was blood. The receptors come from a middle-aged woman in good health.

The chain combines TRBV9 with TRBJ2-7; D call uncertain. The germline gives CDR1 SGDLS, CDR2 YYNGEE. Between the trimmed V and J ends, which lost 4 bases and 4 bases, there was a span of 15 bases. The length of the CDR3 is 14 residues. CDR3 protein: CASSPGQNLYEQYF. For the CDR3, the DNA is TGTGCCAGCAGCCCCGGCCAGAATTTGTACGAGCAGTACTTC. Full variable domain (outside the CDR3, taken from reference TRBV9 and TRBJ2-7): DSGVTQTPKHLITATGQRVTLRCSPRSGDLSVYWYQQSLDQGLQFLIQYYNGEERAKGNILERFSAQQFPDLHSELNLSSLELGDSALYFCASSPGQNLYEQYFGPGTRLTVT.

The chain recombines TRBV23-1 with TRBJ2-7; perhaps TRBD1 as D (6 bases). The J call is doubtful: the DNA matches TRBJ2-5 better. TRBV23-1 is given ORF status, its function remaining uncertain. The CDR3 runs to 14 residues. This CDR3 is CASHPAGARETQYF. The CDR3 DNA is TGCGCCAGCCACCCGGCAGGGGCTAGAGAGACCCAGTACTTC.

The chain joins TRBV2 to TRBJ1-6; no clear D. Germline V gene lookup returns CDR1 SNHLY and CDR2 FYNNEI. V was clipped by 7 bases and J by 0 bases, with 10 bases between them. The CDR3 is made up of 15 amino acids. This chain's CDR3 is CASIFQSSYNSPLHF. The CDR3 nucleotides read TGTGCCAGCATTTTCCAGAGCTCCTATAATTCACCCCTCCACTTT.

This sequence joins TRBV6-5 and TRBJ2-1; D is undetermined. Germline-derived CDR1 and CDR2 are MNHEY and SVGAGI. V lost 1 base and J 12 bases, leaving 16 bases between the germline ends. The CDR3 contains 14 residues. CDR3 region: CASSYFHIGSTQFF. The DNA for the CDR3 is TGTGCCAGCAGTTACTTCCACATAGGATCTACGCAGTTCTTC.

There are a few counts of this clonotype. CDR3 protein: CASSGEGWLYF. DNA for the CDR3: TGTGCCAGCAGTGGCGAGGGTTGGCTGTACTTC. This chain links TRBV2 with TRBJ2-7; weak D call: TRBD2 (5 bases). Germline assignment: CDR1 SNHLY and CDR2 FYNNEI. V lost 4 bases to trimming and J lost 12 bases, with 13 bases between them. The CDR3 is made up of 11 amino acids.

The CDR3 protein is CASRAHPTSGNDNEQFF. DNA of the CDR3: TGTGCCAGCAGGGCCCACCCGACTAGCGGAAACGACAATGAGCAGTTCTTC. The chain carries TRBV2 and TRBJ2-1; 9 nucleotides agree with TRBD2. CDR3 size: 17 residues. The germline CDR1 and CDR2 sequences are SNHLY and FYNNEI. The J segment lost 5 bases and the V segment lost 6 bases, leaving 14 bases of the junction unmatched.

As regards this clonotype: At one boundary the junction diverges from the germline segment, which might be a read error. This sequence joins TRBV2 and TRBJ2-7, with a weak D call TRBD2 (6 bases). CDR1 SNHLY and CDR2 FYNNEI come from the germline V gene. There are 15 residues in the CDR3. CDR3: CASSESEVAAYEQYF. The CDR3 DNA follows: TGTGCCAGTAGTGAATCGGAGGTAGCGGCCTACGAGCAGTACTTC. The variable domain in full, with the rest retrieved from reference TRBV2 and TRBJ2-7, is EPEVTQTPSHQVTQMGQEVILRCVPISNHLYFYWYRQILGQKVEFLVSFYNNEISEKSEIFDDQFSVERPDGSNFTLKIRSTKLEDSAMYFCASSESEVAAYEQYFGPGTRLTVT.

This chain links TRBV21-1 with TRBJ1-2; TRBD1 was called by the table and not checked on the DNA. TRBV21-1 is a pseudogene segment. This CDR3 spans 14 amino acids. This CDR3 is CASSKQPGPPIHTF. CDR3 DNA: TGTGCCAGCAGCAAACAGCCGGGGCCCCCTATTCACACCTTC.

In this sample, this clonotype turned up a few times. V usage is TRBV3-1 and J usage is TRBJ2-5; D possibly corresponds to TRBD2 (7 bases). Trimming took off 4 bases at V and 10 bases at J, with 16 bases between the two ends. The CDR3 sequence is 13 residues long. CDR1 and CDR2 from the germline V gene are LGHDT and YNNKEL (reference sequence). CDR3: CASSLSRGGNQYF. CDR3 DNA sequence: TGTGCCAGCAGCCTCTCCAGGGGAGGGAACCAGTACTTC.

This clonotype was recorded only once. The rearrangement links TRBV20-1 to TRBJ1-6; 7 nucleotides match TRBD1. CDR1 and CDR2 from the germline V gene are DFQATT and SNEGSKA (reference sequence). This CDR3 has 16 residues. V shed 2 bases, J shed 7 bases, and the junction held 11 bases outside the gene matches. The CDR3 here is CSARLTGVDRNSPLHF. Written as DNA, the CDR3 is TGCAGTGCTAGACTCACAGGGGTTGATCGGAATTCACCCCTCCACTTT.

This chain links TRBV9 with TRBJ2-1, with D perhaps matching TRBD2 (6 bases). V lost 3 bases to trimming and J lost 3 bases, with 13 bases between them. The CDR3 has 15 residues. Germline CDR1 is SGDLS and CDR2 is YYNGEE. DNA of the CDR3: TGTGCCAGCAGCGCCGGGACTTCGGACTACAATGAGCAGTTCTTC. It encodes CASSAGTSDYNEQFF.

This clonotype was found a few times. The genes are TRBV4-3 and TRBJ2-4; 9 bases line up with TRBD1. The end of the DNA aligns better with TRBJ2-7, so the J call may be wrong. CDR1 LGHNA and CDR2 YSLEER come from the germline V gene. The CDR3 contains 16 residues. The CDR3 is CASSQETGTGRNEQYF. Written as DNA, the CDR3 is TGCGCCAGCAGCCAAGAAACAGGGACAGGGAGGAACGAGCAGTACTTC.

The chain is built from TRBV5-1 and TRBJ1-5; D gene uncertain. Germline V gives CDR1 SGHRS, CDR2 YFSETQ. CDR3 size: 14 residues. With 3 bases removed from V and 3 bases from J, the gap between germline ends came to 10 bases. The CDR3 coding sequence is TGCGCCAGCAGCTATCTACCGGTCAATCAGCCCCAGCATTTT. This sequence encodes CASSYLPVNQPQHF.

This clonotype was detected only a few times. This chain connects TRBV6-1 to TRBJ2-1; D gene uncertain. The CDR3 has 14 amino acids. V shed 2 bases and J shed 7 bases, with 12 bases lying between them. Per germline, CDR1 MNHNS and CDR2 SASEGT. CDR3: CASSEPHMTNEQFF. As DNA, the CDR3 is TGTGCCAGCAGTGAACCGCATATGACTAATGAGCAGTTCTTC.

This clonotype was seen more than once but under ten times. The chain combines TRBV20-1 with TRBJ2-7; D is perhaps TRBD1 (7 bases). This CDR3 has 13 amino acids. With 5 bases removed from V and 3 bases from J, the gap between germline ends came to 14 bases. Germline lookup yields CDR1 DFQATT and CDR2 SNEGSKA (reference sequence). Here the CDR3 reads CSAGDRDFYEQYF. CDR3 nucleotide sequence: TGCAGTGCTGGTGACAGGGACTTCTACGAGCAGTACTTC.

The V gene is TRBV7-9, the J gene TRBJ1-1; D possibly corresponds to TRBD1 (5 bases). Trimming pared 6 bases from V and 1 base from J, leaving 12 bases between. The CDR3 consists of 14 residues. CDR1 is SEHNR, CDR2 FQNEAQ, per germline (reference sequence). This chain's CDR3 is CASRPQGGNTEAFF. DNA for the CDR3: TGTGCCAGCAGACCTCAGGGTGGGAACACTGAAGCTTTCTTT.

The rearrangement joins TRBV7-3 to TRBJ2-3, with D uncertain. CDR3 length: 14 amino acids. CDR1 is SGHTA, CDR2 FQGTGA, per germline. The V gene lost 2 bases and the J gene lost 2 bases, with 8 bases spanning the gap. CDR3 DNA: TGTGCCAGCAGCTTATACGAGTCCACAGATACGCAGTATTTT. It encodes CASSLYESTDTQYF.

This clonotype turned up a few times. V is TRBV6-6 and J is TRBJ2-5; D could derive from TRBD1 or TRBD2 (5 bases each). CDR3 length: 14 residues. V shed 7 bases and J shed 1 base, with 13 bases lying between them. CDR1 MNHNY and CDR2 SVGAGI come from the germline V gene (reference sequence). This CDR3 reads CASTQRGAQETQYF. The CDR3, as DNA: TGTGCCAGCACCCAACGAGGGGCCCAAGAGACCCAGTACTTC.

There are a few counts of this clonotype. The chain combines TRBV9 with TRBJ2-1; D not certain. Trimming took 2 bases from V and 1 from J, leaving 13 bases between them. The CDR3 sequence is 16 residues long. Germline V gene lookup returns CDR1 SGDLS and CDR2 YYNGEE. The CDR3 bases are TGTGCCAGCAGCGTCCGGGTGGGGTCATCCTACAATGAGCAGTTCTTC. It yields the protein CASSVRVGSSYNEQFF.

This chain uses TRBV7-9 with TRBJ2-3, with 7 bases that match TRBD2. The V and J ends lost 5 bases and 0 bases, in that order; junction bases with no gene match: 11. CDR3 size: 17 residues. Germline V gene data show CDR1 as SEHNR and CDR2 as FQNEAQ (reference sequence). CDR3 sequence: CASSPFSTGGSTDTQYF. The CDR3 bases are TGTGCCAGCAGCCCTTTTTCAACGGGGGGAAGCACAGATACGCAGTATTTT.